Below are 30 T cell receptor beta chains sequenced from a single sample in a study of blood T cells in healthy people across ages. Through a sample-barcoded 5' primer and a J-beta primer mix, a second PCR was run for roughly 6 to 11 cycles. A single record per CDR3 protein comes from TCRdb applying MiXCR to the 5' RACE reads. The repertoire holds fewer than 800,000 distinct CDR3 sequences, roughly 49% seen once, with about a third in the top ten. The sample was blood. These receptors all come from a woman in her sixties in good health.

The chain has TRBV12-5 and TRBJ2-1, with 10 bases that match TRBD2. The CDR3 runs 13 residues. From germline, CDR1 is LGHNT and CDR2 FRNRAP. The V segment lost 6 bases and the J segment 6 bases; nucleotides outside the gene matches: 2. CDR3 nucleotide sequence: TGTGCTAGTGGACTAGCGGGAATCAATGAGCAGTTCTTC. It codes for CASGLAGINEQFF.

V is TRBV20-1 and J is TRBJ1-6; 8 bases are a match to TRBD1. The CDR3 contains 16 residues. Trimming removed 3 bases from V and 4 bases from J; junction bases left unmatched: 8. Looked up from germline, CDR1 is DFQATT and CDR2 is SNEGSKA (reference sequence). Here the CDR3 DNA reads TGCAGTGCTAGGCCCTTACAGGGGGTGTATAATTCACCCCTCCACTTT. The encoded protein is CSARPLQGVYNSPLHF.

Written as DNA, the CDR3 is TGTGCCAGCAGCGTACTAGGACTAGCGGCCACAGATACGCAGTATTTT. Protein product: CASSVLGLAATDTQYF. This chain joins TRBV9 and TRBJ2-3; 10 nucleotides line up with TRBD2. The CDR3 totals 16 residues. Germline-derived CDR1 and CDR2 are SGDLS and YYNGEE. Trimming at V came to 1 base and at J to 2 bases, leaving 4 bases not matched to a gene.

This clonotype showed up many times. The J gene is TRBJ2-5, the V gene TRBV20-1; D is perhaps TRBD2 (6 bases). CDR3 length: 13 residues. V lost 4 bases and J 3 bases, leaving 12 bases between the germline ends. Germline assignment: CDR1 DFQATT and CDR2 SNEGSKA (reference sequence). The CDR3 loop reads CSANTGLEETQYF. The CDR3 bases are TGCAGTGCTAACACGGGACTGGAAGAGACCCAGTACTTC.

V is TRBV5-1 and J is TRBJ2-1; 7 bases fit TRBD2. From germline, CDR1 is SGHRS and CDR2 YFSETQ. J lost 8 bases, V lost 1 base, and 9 bases had no gene match. The CDR3 loop spans 15 amino acids. The CDR3 loop is CASSLNGGREDEQFF. In DNA, the CDR3 is TGCGCCAGCAGCTTGAATGGCGGGAGAGAGGATGAGCAGTTCTTC. Full variable domain (rest looked up from reference TRBV5-1 and TRBJ2-1): KAGVTQTPRYLIKTRGQQVTLSCSPISGHRSVSWYQQTPGQGLQFLFEYFSETQRNKGNFPGRFSGRQFSNSRSEMNVSTLELGDSALYLCASSLNGGREDEQFFGPGTRLTVL.

The chain employs TRBV18 and TRBJ1-1; 7 bases map to TRBD1. Germline CDR1 is KGHSH and CDR2 is LQKENI. With V trimmed by 2 bases and J by 5 bases, 5 bases remained unmatched. The length of the CDR3 is 14 residues. In DNA, the CDR3 is TGTGCCAGCTCACCAGGACAGGAGGGTACTGAAGCTTTCTTT. Its protein product is CASSPGQEGTEAFF. Drawing the rest from reference TRBV18 and TRBJ1-1, the complete variable domain is NAGVMQNPRHLVRRRGQEARLRCSPMKGHSHVYWYRQLPEEGLKFMVYLQKENIIDESGMPKERFSAEFPKEGPSILRIQQVVRGDSAAYFCASSPGQEGTEAFFGQGTRLTVV.

The chain employs TRBV30 and TRBJ1-1; D is unclear. The V and J ends lost 4 bases and 11 bases respectively, with 11 bases between them. Germline V gives CDR1 GTSNPN, CDR2 SVGIG (reference sequence). This CDR3 contains 10 residues. The CDR3: CAWTGRMAFF. The CDR3 nucleotides read TGTGCCTGGACCGGCAGGATGGCTTTCTTT.

The gene calls are TRBV12-3 or TRBV12-4 and TRBJ2-3; 8 bases map to TRBD2. J lost 2 bases, V lost 6 bases, and 10 bases had no gene match. This CDR3 has 16 residues. CDR3 nucleotide sequence: TGTGCCAGCAGCTTATGGAATAGCGGGGACACAGATACGCAGTATTTT. This gives the protein CASSLWNSGDTDTQYF.

This clonotype showed up just a few times. This chain links TRBV20-1 with TRBJ2-5; D is possibly TRBD2 (6 bases). This CDR3 has 11 amino acids. V was pared by 7 bases and J by 3 bases, with 9 bases between. Germline loops: CDR1 DFQATT, CDR2 SNEGSKA (reference sequence). The CDR3 spells CSGGGEETQYF. DNA of the CDR3: TGCAGTGGTGGCGGGGAAGAGACCCAGTACTTC.

The rearrangement links TRBV20-1 to TRBJ1-5; 12 positions agree with TRBD1. Looked up from germline, CDR1 is DFQATT and CDR2 is SNEGSKA (reference sequence). Trimming cost V 3 bases and J 1 base; bases outside gene matches: 10. The CDR3 spans 18 residues. Here the CDR3 reads CSASAGTGGAWSNQPQHF. CDR3 nucleotides: TGCAGTGCTAGTGCCGGGACAGGGGGCGCGTGGAGCAATCAGCCCCAGCATTTT.

CDR3 amino acids: CASSETAGLSYNEQFF. In DNA form, the CDR3 reads TGTGCCAGCAGTGAAACGGCTGGGCTATCCTACAATGAGCAGTTCTTC. The V call is TRBV6-1, the J call TRBJ2-1; D gene uncertain. The CDR3 is made up of 16 amino acids. Germline CDR1 is MNHNS and CDR2 is SASEGT. Trimming cost V 2 bases and J 1 base, with 12 bases left between them.

The rearrangement joins TRBV27 to TRBJ2-1; 8 positions agree with TRBD2. The CDR3 length is 14 residues. The germline gives CDR1 MNHEY, CDR2 SMNVEV (reference sequence). The trim removed 11 bases at V and 7 bases at J, leaving 13 bases unmatched. CDR3 sequence: CAVRRGGVNNEQFF. In DNA, the CDR3 is TGTGCCGTCCGACGGGGGGGAGTGAATAATGAGCAGTTCTTC.

The genes are TRBV20-1 and TRBJ2-7, with 10 bases lining up with TRBD2. The CDR3 totals 14 residues. V lost 5 bases and J lost 3; bases outside the gene matches: 7. Germline lookup yields CDR1 DFQATT and CDR2 SNEGSKA (reference sequence). This CDR3 reads CSASPPSGSYEQYF. Written as DNA, the CDR3 is TGCAGTGCTTCTCCTCCTAGCGGGAGCTACGAGCAGTACTTC.

The genes are TRBV5-1 and TRBJ2-1; the match to TRBD2 covers 9 bases. The J call could be wrong; TRBJ2-7 is a better fit for the DNA end. Germline V lookup: CDR1 SGHRS, CDR2 YFSETQ. This CDR3 is built from 14 residues. The CDR3 bases are TGCGCCAGCAGCTTGAGCGGGAGGCCCAATGAGCAGTACTTC. Its protein product is CASSLSGRPNEQYF.

This sequence joins TRBV10-3 and TRBJ2-3; maybe TRBD1 (6 bases). The CDR3 has 15 amino acids. Between the trimmed V and J ends, which lost 1 base and 6 bases, there was a span of 14 bases. Germline CDR1 reads ENHRY; CDR2 reads SYGVKD. CDR3 sequence reads: CAISEFAAQGDTQYF. The CDR3 bases are TGTGCCATCAGTGAGTTCGCGGCCCAGGGGGATACGCAGTATTTT.

The chain has TRBV12-3 or TRBV12-4 and TRBJ2-1; the D is unclear. Trimming cost V 8 bases and J 4 bases, with 9 bases left between them. The CDR3 is 12 amino acids. The DNA of the CDR3 is TGTGCCAGCGGAGACACGTACAATGAGCAGTTCTTC. It translates to CASGDTYNEQFF.

The chain links TRBV15 to TRBJ2-7; TRBD1 might be the D (5 bases). The germline V gene has CDR1 LNHNV and CDR2 YYDKDF (reference sequence). Trimming pared 0 bases from V and 0 bases from J, leaving 9 bases between. This CDR3 has 15 amino acids. CDR3 amino acids: CATSRDRVNSYEQYF. The CDR3 DNA follows: TGTGCCACCAGCAGAGACAGGGTCAACTCCTACGAGCAGTACTTC.

The J gene is TRBJ2-5, the V gene TRBV7-2; 12 bases align to TRBD2. The CDR3 is 15 residues long. CDR1 is SGHTA, CDR2 FQGNSA, per germline. The J segment lost 13 bases and the V segment lost 1 base, leaving 10 bases of the junction unmatched. CDR3 DNA sequence: TGTGCCAGCAGCTTAGGGGGCCGGACTAGCGGGGTCCCGTACTTC. It is translated as CASSLGGRTSGVPYF. Complete variable domain (other parts from reference TRBV7-2 and TRBJ2-5): GAGVSQSPSNKVTEKGKDVELRCDPISGHTALYWYRQSLGQGLEFLIYFQGNSAPDKSGLPSDRFSAERTGGSVSTLTIQRTQQEDSAVYLCASSLGGRTSGVPYFGPGTRLLVL.

CDR3 DNA sequence: TGTGCCAGCAGCACCCAGGGCATGCCCCAGCATTTT. It codes for CASSTQGMPQHF. The V gene is TRBV7-2, the J gene TRBJ1-5; D perhaps matches TRBD1 (5 bases). The germline V gene encodes CDR1 SGHTA and CDR2 FQGNSA. The CDR3 is 12 amino acids. Trimming left V 5 bases short and J 9 bases short, with 11 bases between.

This sequence joins TRBV14 and TRBJ2-2; D is perhaps TRBD2 (5 bases). Germline V lookup: CDR1 SGHDN, CDR2 FVKESK. The CDR3 is made up of 14 amino acids. V lost 8 bases and J lost 2, with 12 bases in between. For the CDR3, the DNA is TGTGCCAGCGGACTTCCAAGTAACACCGGGGAGCTGTTTTTT. Translation gives CASGLPSNTGELFF.

This clonotype was detected a few times. This chain connects TRBV7-2 to TRBJ2-3, with a possible D match to TRBD2 (6 bases). CDR1 and CDR2 (germline): SGHTA, FQGNSA. Trimming shortened V by 0 bases and J by 4 bases, and 20 bases separated the two germline ends. This CDR3 has 18 residues. The CDR3 reads CASSLAIPAGGRADTQYF. The DNA of the CDR3 is TGTGCCAGCAGCTTAGCGATTCCCGCTGGGGGGAGAGCAGATACGCAGTATTTT.

This chain connects TRBV2 to TRBJ2-1; D perhaps matches TRBD2 (6 bases). The germline V and J ends were trimmed by 6 bases and 8 bases, with 20 bases remaining between them. Germline CDR1 and CDR2: SNHLY and FYNNEI. The CDR3 sequence is 15 residues long. The CDR3 sequence: CASRDLSGNMDEQFF. DNA of the CDR3: TGTGCCAGCAGAGACCTTAGCGGAAATATGGATGAGCAGTTCTTC.

The chain recombines TRBV10-3 with TRBJ2-5, with a possible D match to TRBD2 (6 bases). Germline V lookup: CDR1 ENHRY, CDR2 SYGVKD. The CDR3 has 14 amino acids. Trimming cost V 3 bases and J 2 bases, with 10 bases left between them. Here the CDR3 reads CAISDVGLQETQYF. In DNA, the CDR3 is TGTGCCATCAGTGATGTGGGACTGCAAGAGACCCAGTACTTC.

The chain carries TRBV30 and TRBJ1-5; no firm D call. The CDR3 contains 15 residues. V was trimmed by 3 bases and J by 2 bases, leaving 14 bases between them. CDR1 is GTSNPN and CDR2 is SVGIG in the germline V gene (reference sequence). The CDR3 loop reads CAWRKGVNGNQPQHF. As DNA, the CDR3 is TGTGCCTGGAGAAAGGGAGTGAATGGCAATCAGCCCCAGCATTTT.

The chain joins TRBV2 to TRBJ1-1, with TRBD1 matching 9 bases. Germline loops: CDR1 SNHLY, CDR2 FYNNEI. The length of the CDR3 is 13 residues. Losses at the gene ends were 10 bases for V and 5 bases for J; bases not matched to a gene: 8. CDR3: CAITGTGRTEAFF. For the CDR3, the DNA is TGTGCCATCACCGGGACAGGGCGTACTGAAGCTTTCTTT.

The chain employs TRBV10-3 and TRBJ2-1; no definite D call. Trimming left V 7 bases short and J 2 bases short, with 15 bases between. This CDR3 contains 15 residues. Germline V CDR1 and CDR2: ENHRY, SYGVKD. The DNA of the CDR3 is TGTGCCATCACCCAAGGTTTGCGGCCCTACAATGAGCAGTTCTTC. It yields the protein CAITQGLRPYNEQFF.

The chain uses TRBV7-2 and TRBJ2-5; TRBD1 matches 7 bases. V gave up 1 base and J gave up 4 bases; unmatched junction bases: 12. The CDR3 totals 17 residues. Germline loops: CDR1 SGHTA, CDR2 FQGNSA. CDR3 sequence: CASSLVQSGDRRETQYF. In nucleotides, the CDR3 is TGTGCCAGCAGCTTAGTCCAAAGTGGGGACAGACGAGAGACCCAGTACTTC.

This clonotype appeared a single time. The chain is built from TRBV20-1 and TRBJ1-1; D is undetermined. This CDR3 is 13 amino acids long. V lost 2 bases and J lost 0, with 7 bases in between. Germline CDR1 DFQATT, CDR2 SNEGSKA (reference sequence). CDR3 sequence reads: CSARRSMNTEAFF. CDR3 in DNA: TGCAGTGCTAGAAGAAGTATGAACACTGAAGCTTTCTTT.

Turning to this clonotype: Mismatch with germline at one junction end may stem from a read error. CDR3 DNA sequence: TGTGCCGGCAGCTTCTTAGCGGGGACAGATACGCAGTATTTT. This encodes CAGSFLAGTDTQYF. The J gene is TRBJ2-3, the V gene TRBV7-2, with TRBD2 identical over 8 bases. Looked up from germline, CDR1 is SGHTA and CDR2 is FQGNSA. There are 14 residues in the CDR3.

In the case of this clonotype: A read error may account for a junction end that differs from germline. The chain carries TRBV12-3 or TRBV12-4 and TRBJ2-4; D remains ambiguous. The CDR3 loop spans 12 amino acids. CDR3 sequence reads: CASSVAKNIQYF. The CDR3 nucleotides read TGTGCCAGCAGTGTAGCCAAAAACATTCAGTACTTC.